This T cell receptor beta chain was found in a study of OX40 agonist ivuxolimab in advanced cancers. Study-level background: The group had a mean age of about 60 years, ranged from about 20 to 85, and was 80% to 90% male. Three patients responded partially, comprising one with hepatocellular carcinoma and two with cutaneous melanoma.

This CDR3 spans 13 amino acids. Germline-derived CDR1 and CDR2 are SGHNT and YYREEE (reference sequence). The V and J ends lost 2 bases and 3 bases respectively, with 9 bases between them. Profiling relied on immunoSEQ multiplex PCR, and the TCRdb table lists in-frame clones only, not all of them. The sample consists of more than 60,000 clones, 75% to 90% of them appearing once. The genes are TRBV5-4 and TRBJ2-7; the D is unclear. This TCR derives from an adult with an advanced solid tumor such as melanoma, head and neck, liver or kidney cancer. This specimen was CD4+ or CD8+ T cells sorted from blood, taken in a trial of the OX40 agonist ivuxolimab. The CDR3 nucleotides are TGTGCCAGCAGCTTTGGGTTTGGCTACGAGCAGTACTTC. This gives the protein CASSFGFGYEQYF.